What follows describes a single T cell receptor (beta chain). These data belong to a study of blood T cell repertoires in COVID-19. CDR1 is SGHAT, CDR2 FQDESV, per germline (reference sequence). Deletions cut 2 bases from V and 3 bases from J, with 11 bases between. The CDR3 is made up of 14 amino acids. A Seattle source enrolled patients during active infection and followed them longitudinally. The method was immunoSEQ multiplex PCR; TCRdb's version includes in-frame clones alone and lacks a portion of them. The sample yields about 90,000 clones, roughly 90% seen once. This rearrangement joins TRBV11-1 to TRBJ2-7; the D gene is possibly TRBD1 (6 bases). Material: peripheral blood. This TCR derives from a man aged 45-60 years with COVID-19, enrolled during active disease. The CDR3 DNA reads as TGTGCCAGCAGCTTAAGACAGGAGATCTACGAGCAGTACTTC. Protein: CASSLRQEIYEQYF.